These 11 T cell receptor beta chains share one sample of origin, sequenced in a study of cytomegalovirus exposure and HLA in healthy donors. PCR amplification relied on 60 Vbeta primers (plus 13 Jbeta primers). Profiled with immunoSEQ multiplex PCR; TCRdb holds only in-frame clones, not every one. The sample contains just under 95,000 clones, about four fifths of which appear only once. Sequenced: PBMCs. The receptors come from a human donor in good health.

This CDR3 reads CASSSVGTSGGDTQYF. The CDR3 DNA follows: TGTGCCAGCAGCTCCGTAGGGACTAGCGGGGGGGATACGCAGTATTTT. The genes are TRBV7-3 and TRBJ2-3; 15 nucleotides agree with TRBD2. Trimming cost V 4 bases and J 6 bases; bases outside gene matches: 5. Germline V gene data show CDR1 as SGHTA and CDR2 as FQGTGA. This CDR3 is 16 amino acids long.

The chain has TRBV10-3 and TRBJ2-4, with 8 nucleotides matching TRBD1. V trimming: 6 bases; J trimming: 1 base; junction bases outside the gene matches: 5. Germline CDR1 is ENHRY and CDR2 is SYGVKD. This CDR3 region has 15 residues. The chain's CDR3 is CAISATGEAKNIQYF. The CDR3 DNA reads TGTGCCATCAGCGCGACAGGGGAGGCCAAAAACATTCAGTACTTC.

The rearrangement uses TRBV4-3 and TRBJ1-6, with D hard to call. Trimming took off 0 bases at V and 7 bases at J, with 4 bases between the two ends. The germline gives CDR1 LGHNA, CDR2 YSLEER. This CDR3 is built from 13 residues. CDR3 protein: CASSQDRNSPLHF. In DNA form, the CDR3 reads TGCGCCAGCAGCCAAGATCGGAATTCACCCCTCCACTTT.

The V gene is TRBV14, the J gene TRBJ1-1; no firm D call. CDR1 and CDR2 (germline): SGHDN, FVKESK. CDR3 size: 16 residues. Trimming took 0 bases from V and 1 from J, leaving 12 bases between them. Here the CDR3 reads CASSQDWRGWNTEAFF. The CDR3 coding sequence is TGTGCCAGCAGCCAAGACTGGCGCGGGTGGAACACTGAAGCTTTCTTT.

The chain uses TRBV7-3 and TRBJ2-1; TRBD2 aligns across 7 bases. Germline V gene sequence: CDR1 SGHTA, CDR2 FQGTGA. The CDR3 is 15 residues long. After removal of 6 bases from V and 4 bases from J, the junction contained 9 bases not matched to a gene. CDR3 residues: CASSPPGGGYNEQFF. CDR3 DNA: TGTGCCAGCAGTCCCCCTGGCGGGGGTTACAATGAGCAGTTCTTC. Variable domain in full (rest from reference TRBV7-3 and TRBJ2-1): GAGVSQTPSNKVTEKGKYVELRCDPISGHTALYWYRQSLGQGPEFLIYFQGTGAADDSGLPNDRFFAVRPEGSVSTLKIQRTERGDSAVYLCASSPPGGGYNEQFFGPGTRLTVL.

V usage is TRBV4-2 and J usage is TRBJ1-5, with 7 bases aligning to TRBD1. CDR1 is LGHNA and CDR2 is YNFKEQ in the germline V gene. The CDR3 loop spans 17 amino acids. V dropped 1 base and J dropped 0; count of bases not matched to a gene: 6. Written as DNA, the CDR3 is TGTGCCAGCAGCCAAGTCCCGGGACAGAATAGCAATCAGCCCCAGCATTTT. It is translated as CASSQVPGQNSNQPQHF.

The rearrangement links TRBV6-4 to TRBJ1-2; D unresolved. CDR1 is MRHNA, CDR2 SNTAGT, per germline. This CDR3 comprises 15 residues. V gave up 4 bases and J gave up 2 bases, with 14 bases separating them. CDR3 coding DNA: TGTGCCAGCAGTGCTCAGTTGGGCGGGAACTATGGCTACACCTTC. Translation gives CASSAQLGGNYGYTF.

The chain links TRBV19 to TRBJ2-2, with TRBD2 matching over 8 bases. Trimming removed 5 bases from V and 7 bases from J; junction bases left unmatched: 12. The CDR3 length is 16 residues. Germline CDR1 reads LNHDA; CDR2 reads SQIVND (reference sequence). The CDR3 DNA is TGTGCCAGTAGTTCCGGGGGTGCGGGAGGAATCGGGGAGCTGTTTTTT. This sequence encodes CASSSGGAGGIGELFF.

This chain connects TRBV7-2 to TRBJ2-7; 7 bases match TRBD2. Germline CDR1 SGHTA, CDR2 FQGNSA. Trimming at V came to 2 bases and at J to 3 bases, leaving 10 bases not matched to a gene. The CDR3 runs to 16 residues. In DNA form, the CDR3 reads TGTGCCAGCAGCTTAAGATTAGCGGGCATATACTACGAGCAGTACTTC. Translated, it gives CASSLRLAGIYYEQYF.

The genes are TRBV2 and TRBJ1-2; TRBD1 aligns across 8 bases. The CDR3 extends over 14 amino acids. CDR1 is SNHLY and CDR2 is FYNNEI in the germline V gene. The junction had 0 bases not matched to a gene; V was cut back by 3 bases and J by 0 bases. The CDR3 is CASSEDRANYGYTF. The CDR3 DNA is TGTGCCAGCAGTGAGGACAGGGCTAACTATGGCTACACCTTC.

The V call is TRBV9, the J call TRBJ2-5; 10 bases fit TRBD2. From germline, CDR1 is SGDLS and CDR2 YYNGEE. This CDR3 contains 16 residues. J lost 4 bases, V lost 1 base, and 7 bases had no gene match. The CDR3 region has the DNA TGTGCCAGCAGCGTAACAGCGGGGGGGCTGGGAGAGACCCAGTACTTC. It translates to CASSVTAGGLGETQYF.